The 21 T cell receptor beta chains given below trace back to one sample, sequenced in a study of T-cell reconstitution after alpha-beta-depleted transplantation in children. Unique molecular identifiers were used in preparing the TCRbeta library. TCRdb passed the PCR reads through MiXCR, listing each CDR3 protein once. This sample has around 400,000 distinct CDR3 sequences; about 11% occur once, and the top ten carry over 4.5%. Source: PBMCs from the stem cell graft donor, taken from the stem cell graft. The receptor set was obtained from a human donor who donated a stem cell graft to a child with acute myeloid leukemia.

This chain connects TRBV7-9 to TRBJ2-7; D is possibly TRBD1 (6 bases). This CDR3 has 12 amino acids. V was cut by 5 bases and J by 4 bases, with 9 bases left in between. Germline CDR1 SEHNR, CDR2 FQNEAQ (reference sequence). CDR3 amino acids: CASSARGYEQYV. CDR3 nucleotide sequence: TGTGCCAGCAGCGCCAGGGGTTACGAGCAGTACGTC.

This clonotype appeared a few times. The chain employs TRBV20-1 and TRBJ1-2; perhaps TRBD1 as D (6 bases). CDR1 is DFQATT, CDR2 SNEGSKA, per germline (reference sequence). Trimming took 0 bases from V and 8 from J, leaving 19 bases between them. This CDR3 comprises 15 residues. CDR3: CSARDSTGILGGYTF. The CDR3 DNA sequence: TGCAGTGCTAGAGATTCGACAGGCATCCTGGGGGGCTACACCTTC.

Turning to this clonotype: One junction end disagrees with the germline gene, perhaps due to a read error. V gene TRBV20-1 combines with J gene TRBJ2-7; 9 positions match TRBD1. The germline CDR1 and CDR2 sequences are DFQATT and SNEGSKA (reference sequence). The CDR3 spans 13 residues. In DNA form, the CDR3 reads TGCAATGCTTTTGGACAGGGGAGGGTCGAGCAGTACTTC. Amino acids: CNAFGQGRVEQYF.

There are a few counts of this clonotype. The CDR3 loop is CASRDQGNTGELFF. DNA of the CDR3: TGTGCCAGCAGAGATCAGGGGAACACCGGGGAGCTGTTTTTT. The genes are TRBV6-1 and TRBJ2-2; perhaps TRBD1 as D (5 bases). With 6 bases removed from V and 1 base from J, the gap between germline ends came to 9 bases. This CDR3 is built from 14 residues. Germline V gives CDR1 MNHNS, CDR2 SASEGT.

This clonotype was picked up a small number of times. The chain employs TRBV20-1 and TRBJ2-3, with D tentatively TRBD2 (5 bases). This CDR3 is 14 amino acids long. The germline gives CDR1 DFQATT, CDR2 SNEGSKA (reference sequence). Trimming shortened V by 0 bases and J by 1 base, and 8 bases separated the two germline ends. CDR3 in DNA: TGCAGTGCTAGAGATCAAGCGGGCACAGATACGCAGTATTTT. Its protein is CSARDQAGTDTQYF.

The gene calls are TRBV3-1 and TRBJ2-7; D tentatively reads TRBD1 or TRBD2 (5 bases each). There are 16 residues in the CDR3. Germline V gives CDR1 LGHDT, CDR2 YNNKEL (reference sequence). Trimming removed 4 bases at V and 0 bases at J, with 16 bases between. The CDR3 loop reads CASSPGPGSSSYEQYV. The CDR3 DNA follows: TGTGCCAGCAGCCCAGGGCCGGGATCAAGCTCCTACGAGCAGTACGTC.

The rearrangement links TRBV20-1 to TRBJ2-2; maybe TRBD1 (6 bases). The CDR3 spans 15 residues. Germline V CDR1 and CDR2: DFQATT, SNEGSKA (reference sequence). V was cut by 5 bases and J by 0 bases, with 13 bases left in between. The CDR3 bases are TGCAGTGCTTTGGTCGGGACACCGAACACCGGGGAGCTGTTTTTT. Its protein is CSALVGTPNTGELFF.

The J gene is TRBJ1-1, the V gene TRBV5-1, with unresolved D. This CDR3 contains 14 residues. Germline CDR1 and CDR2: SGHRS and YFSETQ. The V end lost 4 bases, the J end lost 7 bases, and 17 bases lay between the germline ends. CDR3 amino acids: CASSSFLGRGEAFF. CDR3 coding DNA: TGCGCCAGCAGCAGCTTTCTCGGGAGAGGTGAAGCTTTCTTT.

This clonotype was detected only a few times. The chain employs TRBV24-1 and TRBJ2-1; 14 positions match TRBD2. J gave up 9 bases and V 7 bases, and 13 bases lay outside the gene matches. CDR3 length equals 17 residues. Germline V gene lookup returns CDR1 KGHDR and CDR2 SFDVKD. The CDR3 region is CATSDGTSGSLKGEQFF. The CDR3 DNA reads TGTGCCACCAGCGATGGGACTAGCGGGAGTTTAAAGGGTGAGCAGTTCTTC.

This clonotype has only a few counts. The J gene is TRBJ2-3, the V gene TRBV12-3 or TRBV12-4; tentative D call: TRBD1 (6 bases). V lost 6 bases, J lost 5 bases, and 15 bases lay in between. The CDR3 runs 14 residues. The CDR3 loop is CASRSGTSGDTQYF. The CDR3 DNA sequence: TGTGCCAGCAGAAGTGGGACAAGCGGAGATACGCAGTATTTT.

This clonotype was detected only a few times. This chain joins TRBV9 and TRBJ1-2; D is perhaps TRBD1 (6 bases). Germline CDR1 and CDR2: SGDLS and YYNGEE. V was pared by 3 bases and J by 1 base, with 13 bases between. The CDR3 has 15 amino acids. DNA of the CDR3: TGTGCCAGCAGCGGCCACAGGGAGTTTAACTATGGCTACACCTTC. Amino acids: CASSGHREFNYGYTF.

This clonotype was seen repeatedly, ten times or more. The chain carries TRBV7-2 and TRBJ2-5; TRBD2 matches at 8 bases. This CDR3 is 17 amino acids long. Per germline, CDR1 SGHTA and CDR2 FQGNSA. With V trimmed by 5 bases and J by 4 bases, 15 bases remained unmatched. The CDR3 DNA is TGTGCCAGCAGCAGCGTTAGCGGGAATGGAGGCGGAGAGACCCAGTACTTC. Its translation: CASSSVSGNGGGETQYF. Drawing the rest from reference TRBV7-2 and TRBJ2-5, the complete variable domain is GAGVSQSPSNKVTEKGKDVELRCDPISGHTALYWYRQSLGQGLEFLIYFQGNSAPDKSGLPSDRFSAERTGGSVSTLTIQRTQQEDSAVYLCASSSVSGNGGGETQYFGPGTRLLVL.

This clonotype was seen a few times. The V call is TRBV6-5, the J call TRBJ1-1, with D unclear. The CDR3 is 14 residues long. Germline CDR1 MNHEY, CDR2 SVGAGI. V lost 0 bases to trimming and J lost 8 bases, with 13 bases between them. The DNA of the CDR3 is TGTGCCAGCAGTTACTCGACGTTTGTACGAGAAGCTTTCTTT. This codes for CASSYSTFVREAFF.

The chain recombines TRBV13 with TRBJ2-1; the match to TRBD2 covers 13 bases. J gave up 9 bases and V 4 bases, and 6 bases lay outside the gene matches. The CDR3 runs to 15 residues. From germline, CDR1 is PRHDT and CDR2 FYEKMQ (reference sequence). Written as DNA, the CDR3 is TGTGCCAGCAGCTCGGGACTAGCGGGATTAAGTGAGCAGTTCTTC. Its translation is CASSSGLAGLSEQFF. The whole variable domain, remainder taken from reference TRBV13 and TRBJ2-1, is AAGVIQSPRHLIKEKRETATLKCYPIPRHDTVYWYQQGPGQDPQFLISFYEKMQSDKGSIPDRFSAQQFSDYHSELNMSSLELGDSALYFCASSSGLAGLSEQFFGPGTRLTVL.

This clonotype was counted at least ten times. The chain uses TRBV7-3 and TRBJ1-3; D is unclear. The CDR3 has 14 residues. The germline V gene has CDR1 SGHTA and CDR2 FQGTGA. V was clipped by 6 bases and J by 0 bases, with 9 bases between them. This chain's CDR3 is CASSDGLSGNTIYF. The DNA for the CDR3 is TGTGCCAGCAGTGACGGTCTCTCTGGAAACACCATATATTTT.

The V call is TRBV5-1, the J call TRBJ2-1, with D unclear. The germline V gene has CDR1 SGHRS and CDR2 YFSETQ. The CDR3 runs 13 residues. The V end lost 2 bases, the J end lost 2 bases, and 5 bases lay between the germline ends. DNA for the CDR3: TGCGCCAGCAGCTTATTCACCTACAATGAGCAGTTCTTC. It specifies CASSLFTYNEQFF.

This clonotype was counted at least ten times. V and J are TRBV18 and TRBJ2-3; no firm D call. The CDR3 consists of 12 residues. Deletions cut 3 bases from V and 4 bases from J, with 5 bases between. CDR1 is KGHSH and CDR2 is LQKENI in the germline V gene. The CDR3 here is CASSPLSDTQYF. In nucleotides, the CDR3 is TGTGCCAGCTCACCCCTATCAGATACGCAGTATTTT.

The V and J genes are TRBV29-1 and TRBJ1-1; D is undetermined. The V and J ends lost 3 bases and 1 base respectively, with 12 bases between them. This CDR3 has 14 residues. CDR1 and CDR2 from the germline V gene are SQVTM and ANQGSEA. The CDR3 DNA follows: TGCAGCGTTGAGGGGATTCAGGAGAACACTGAAGCTTTCTTT. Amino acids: CSVEGIQENTEAFF.

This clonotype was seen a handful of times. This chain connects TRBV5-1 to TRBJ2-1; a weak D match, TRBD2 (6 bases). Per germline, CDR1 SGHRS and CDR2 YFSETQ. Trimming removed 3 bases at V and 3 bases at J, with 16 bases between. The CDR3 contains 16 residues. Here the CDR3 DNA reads TGCGCCAGCAGCTCGCACCGGGGGATCCGCTACAATGAGCAGTTCTTC. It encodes CASSSHRGIRYNEQFF.

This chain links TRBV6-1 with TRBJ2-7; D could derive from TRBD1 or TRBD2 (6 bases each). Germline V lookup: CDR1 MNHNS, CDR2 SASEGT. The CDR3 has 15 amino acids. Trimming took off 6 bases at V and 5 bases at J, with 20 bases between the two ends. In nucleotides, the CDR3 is TGTGCCAGCAGCGCCGGAGCGACTAGGGGGGACGAGCAGTACTTC. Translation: CASSAGATRGDEQYF.

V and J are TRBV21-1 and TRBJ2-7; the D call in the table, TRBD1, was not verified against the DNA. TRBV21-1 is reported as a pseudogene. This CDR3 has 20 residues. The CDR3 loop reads CASSKEKLTNMGGRDRQQYF. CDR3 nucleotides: TGTGCCAGCAGCAAGGAAAAGCTCACAAATATGGGTGGCAGGGATAGACAGCAGTACTTC.